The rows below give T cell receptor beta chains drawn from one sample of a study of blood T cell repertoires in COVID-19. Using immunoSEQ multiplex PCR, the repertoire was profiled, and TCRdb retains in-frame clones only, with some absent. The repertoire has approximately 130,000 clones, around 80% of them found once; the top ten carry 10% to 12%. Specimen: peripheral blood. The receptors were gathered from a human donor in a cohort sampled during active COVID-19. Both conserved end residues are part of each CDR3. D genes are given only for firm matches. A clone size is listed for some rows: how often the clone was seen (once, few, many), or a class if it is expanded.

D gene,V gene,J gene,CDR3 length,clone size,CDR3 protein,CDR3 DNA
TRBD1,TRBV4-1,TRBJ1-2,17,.,CASSQDWFDRGASGYTF,TGCGCCAGCAGCCAAGATTGGTTCGACAGGGGCGCGTCGGGCTACACCTTC
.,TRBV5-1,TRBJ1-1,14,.,CASSPSDTNTEAFF,TGCGCCAGCAGCCCTTCCGACACGAACACTGAAGCTTTCTTT
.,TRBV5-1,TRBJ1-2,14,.,CASSLGPDQGGYTF,TGCGCCAGCAGCTTGGGACCGGACCAGGGGGGCTACACCTTC
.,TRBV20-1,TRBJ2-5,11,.,CSAQHQETQYF,TGCAGTGCTCAACATCAAGAGACCCAGTACTTC
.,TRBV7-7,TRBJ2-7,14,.,CASGPDRIPYEQYF,TGTGCCAGCGGGCCCGACAGGATCCCCTACGAGCAGTACTTC
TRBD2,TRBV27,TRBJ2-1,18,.,CASSPWVAGGNSYNEQFF,TGTGCCAGCAGTCCCTGGGTAGCGGGGGGGAACTCCTACAATGAGCAGTTCTTC
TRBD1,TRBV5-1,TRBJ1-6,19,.,CASSLSGTGSAFFNSPLHF,TGCGCCAGCAGCTTGTCGGGGACAGGGAGCGCGTTTTTCAATTCACCCCTCCACTTT
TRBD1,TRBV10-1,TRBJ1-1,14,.,CASSEGQDYTEAFF,TGCGCCAGCAGTGAGGGACAGGACTACACTGAAGCTTTCTTT
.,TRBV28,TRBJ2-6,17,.,CASSSHLGGTGANVLTF,TGTGCCAGCAGTTCCCACCTTGGGGGGACTGGGGCCAACGTCCTGACTTTC
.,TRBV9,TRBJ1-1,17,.,CASSGGGGRTQNTEAFF,TGTGCCAGCAGCGGCGGGGGGGGCAGGACCCAGAACACTGAAGCTTTCTTT
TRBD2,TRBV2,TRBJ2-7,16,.,CASRRGLAGTFYEQYF,TGTGCCAGCAGACGGGGACTAGCGGGGACATTCTACGAGCAGTACTTC
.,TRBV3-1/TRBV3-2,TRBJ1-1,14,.,CASSLQYANTEAFF,TGTGCCAGCAGCCTACAGTATGCGAACACTGAAGCTTTCTTT
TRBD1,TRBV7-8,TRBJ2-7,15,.,CASSSRTGQSYEQYF,TGTGCCAGCAGCTCACGGACAGGGCAGTCCTACGAGCAGTACTTC
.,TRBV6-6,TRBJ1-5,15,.,CASSLTGRGNQPQHF,TGTGCCAGCAGTCTGACAGGACGAGGGAATCAGCCCCAGCATTTT
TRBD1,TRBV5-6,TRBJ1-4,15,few,CASSLRGQGYEKLFF,TGTGCCAGCAGCTTGCGGGGACAGGGTTATGAAAAACTGTTTTTT
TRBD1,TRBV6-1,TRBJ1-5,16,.,CASSAETGMSNQPQHF,TGTGCCAGCAGTGCCGAGACAGGGATGAGCAATCAGCCCCAGCATTTT
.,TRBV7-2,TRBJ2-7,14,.,CASSLGSGSYEQYF,TGTGCCAGCAGCTTAGGCAGCGGGTCCTACGAGCAGTACTTC
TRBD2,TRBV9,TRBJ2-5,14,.,CASSAGLAEETQYF,TGTGCCAGCAGCGCGGGACTAGCGGAAGAGACCCAGTACTTC
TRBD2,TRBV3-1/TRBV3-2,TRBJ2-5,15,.,CASSQGRGGFETQYF,TGTGCCAGCAGCCAAGGGCGGGGGGGCTTCGAGACCCAGTACTTC
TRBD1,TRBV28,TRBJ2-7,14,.,CATYPGGNSYEQYF,TGTGCCACGTACCCAGGGGGCAATTCCTACGAGCAGTACTTC